This is a list of T cell receptor beta chains from one sample in a study of cytomegalovirus exposure and HLA in healthy donors. Assay: immunoSEQ multiplex PCR; the TCRdb copy retains only in-frame clones and omits some. This table holds 120,000 or so clones, around 75% found once. The sequenced material came from PBMCs. These receptors were collected from a woman in her 50s in good health and CMV-seropositive. The conserved cysteine and the conserved F or W are not part of the CDR3 here. The D gene is left open where the match is weak.

J gene | D gene | V gene | CDR3 protein
TRBJ2-1 | - | TRBV5-1 | ASSLAGGQRLNEQF
TRBJ2-1 | - | TRBV6-5 | ASSYRSSFYNEQF
TRBJ1-1 | - | TRBV9 | ASSVVADTEAF
TRBJ2-7 | - | TRBV6-1 | ASSGDYRSEQY
TRBJ2-7 | TRBD2 | TRBV27 | ASSLGAGGSDEQY
TRBJ1-3 | - | TRBV29-1 | SVDGAGNTIY
TRBJ2-7 | TRBD1 | TRBV6-1 | ASSEGEDRAYEQY
TRBJ2-7 | - | TRBV7-3 | ASSLSRYSYEQY
TRBJ1-1 | TRBD1 | TRBV6-5 | ASSYSGTGSTEAF
TRBJ1-2 | TRBD1 | TRBV5-6 | ASSFAWDRGYGYT
TRBJ1-4 | TRBD1 | TRBV6-6 | ASRLPGQGKEKLF